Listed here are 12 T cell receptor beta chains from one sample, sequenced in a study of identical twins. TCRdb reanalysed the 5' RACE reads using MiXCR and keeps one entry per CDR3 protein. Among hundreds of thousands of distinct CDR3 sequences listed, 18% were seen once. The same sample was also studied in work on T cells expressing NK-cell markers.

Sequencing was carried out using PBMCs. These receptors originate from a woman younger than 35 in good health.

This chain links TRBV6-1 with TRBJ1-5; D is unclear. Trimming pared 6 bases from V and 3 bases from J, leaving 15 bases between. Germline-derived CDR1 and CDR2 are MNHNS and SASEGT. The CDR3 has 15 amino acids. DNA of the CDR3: TGTGCCAGCAGCATCCAACTCTCTGCCAATCAGCCCCAGCATTTT. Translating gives CASSIQLSANQPQHF.

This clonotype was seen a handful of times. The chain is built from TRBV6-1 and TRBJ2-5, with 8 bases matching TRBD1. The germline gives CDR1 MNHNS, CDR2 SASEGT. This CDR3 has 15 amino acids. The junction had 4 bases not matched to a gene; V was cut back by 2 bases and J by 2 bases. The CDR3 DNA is TGTGCCAGCAGTGAATTCAGGGGGCTGCAAGAGACCCAGTACTTC. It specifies CASSEFRGLQETQYF.

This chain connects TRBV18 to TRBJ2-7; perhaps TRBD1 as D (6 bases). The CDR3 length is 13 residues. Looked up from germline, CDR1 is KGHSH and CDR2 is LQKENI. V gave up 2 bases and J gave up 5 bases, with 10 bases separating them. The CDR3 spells CASSPSQGDEQYF. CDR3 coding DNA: TGTGCCAGCTCACCATCACAGGGAGACGAGCAGTACTTC.

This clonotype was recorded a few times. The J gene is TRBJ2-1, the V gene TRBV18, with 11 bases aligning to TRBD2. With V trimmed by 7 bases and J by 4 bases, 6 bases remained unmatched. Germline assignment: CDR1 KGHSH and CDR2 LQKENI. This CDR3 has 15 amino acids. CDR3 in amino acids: CASLPGTSGYNEQFF. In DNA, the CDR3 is TGTGCCAGCTTACCGGGGACTAGCGGATACAATGAGCAGTTCTTC.

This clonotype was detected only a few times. CDR3 coding DNA: TGTGCCATCAGCCCCGGGACAGGGGTCTACAATGAGCAGTTCTTC. Translation gives CAISPGTGVYNEQFF. The chain combines TRBV10-3 with TRBJ2-1; 10 positions match TRBD1. Germline CDR1 and CDR2: ENHRY and SYGVKD. V was pared by 6 bases and J by 3 bases, with 5 bases of the junction left unmatched. This CDR3 spans 15 amino acids.

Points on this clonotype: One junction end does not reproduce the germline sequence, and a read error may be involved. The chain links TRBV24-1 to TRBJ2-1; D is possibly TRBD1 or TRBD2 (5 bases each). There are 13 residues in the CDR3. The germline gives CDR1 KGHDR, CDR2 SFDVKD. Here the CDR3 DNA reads TGTGCCACCAGTTCCCCCGGGGCCGGTGAGCGGTTCTTC. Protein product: CATSSPGAGERFF.

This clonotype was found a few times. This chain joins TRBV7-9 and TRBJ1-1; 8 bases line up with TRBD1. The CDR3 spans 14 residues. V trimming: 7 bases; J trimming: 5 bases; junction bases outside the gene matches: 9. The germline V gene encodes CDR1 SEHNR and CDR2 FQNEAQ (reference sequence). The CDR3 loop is CASTDRGGKTEAFF. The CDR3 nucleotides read TGTGCCAGCACAGACAGGGGTGGGAAAACTGAAGCTTTCTTT.

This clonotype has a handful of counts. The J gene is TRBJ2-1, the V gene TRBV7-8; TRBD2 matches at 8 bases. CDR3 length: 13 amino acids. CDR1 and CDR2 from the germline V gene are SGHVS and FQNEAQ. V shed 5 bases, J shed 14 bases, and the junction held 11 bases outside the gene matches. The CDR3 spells CASSKISGSVKFF. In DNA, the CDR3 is TGTGCCAGCAGCAAGATCAGCGGGAGTGTTAAGTTCTTC.

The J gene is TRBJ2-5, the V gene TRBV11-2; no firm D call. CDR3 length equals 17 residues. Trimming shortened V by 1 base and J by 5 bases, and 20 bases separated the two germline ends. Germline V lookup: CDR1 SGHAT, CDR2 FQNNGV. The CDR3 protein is CASSLVGPAGHLETQYF. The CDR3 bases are TGTGCCAGCAGCTTAGTGGGTCCTGCCGGCCACTTGGAGACCCAGTACTTC.

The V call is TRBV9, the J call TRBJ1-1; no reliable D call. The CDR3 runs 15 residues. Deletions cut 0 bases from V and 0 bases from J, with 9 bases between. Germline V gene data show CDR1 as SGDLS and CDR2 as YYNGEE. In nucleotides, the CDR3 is TGTGCCAGCAGCGTAGGTCTGGGGATGAACACTGAAGCTTTCTTT. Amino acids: CASSVGLGMNTEAFF.

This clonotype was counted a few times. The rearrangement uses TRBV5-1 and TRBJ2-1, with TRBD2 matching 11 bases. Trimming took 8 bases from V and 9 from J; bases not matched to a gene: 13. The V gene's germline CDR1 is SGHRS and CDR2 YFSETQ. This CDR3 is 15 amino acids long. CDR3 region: CASDPVGSGGAEQFF. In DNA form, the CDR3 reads TGCGCCAGTGACCCCGTTGGTAGCGGGGGGGCTGAGCAGTTCTTC.

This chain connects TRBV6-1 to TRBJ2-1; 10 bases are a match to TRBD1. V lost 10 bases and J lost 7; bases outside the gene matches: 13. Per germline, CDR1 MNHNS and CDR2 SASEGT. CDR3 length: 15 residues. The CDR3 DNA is TGTGCCATTTTGAAAACCGGGACAGGGGTGAATGAGCAGTTCTTC. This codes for CAILKTGTGVNEQFF.